The TCR beta chain described here comes from a study of CD8 T cells in Susac syndrome. Study-wide results and limits: The study's TCR sequencing and HLA analysis drew on a certain number of individuals. That number was acknowledged as relatively small.

About 0.5 to 1 ug RNA was reverse transcribed with random hexamers. Amplification of TCR beta CDR3 used immunoSEQ multiplex PCR across 54 Vbeta and 13 Jbeta. Using its own MiXCR run on the immunoSEQ multiplex PCR reads, TCRdb lists one record per CDR3 protein. The sample lists 100,000 to 150,000 distinct CDR3 sequences, more than 85% occurring once. With respect to this clonotype: Antigen: not known.

Sequencing of TCR beta was performed on blood CD8+ T cells and on blood CD4+ T cells. TEMRA cells were FACS-enriched, and CD8+ and CD4+ T cells were isolated negatively. This clonotype was sampled from a human donor with multiple sclerosis. Sequencing was carried out using CD8+ T cells from PBMCs.

CDR3 in amino acids: CASRETYRLPPYNEQFF. CDR3 sequence (DNA): TGTGCCAGCAGGGAAACTTACCGTCTTCCTCCTTACAATGAGCAGTTCTTC. The chain links TRBV2 to TRBJ2-1; D gene ambiguous. V lost 6 bases and J lost 4, with 22 bases in between. Germline CDR1 is SNHLY and CDR2 is FYNNEI. There are 17 residues in the CDR3. Drawing the rest from reference TRBV2 and TRBJ2-1, the complete variable domain is EPEVTQTPSHQVTQMGQEVILRCVPISNHLYFYWYRQILGQKVEFLVSFYNNEISEKSEIFDDQFSVERPDGSNFTLKIRSTKLEDSAMYFCASRETYRLPPYNEQFFGPGTRLTVL.